Listed here is a single T cell receptor beta chain. Antigen: not known. Profiled with immunoSEQ multiplex PCR; TCRdb holds only in-frame clones, not every one. This table holds 85,000 to 100,000 clones, about nine tenths found once. This sample was included in a study of identifying expanded T cells in peripheral blood. Study-level results: Over about two and four weeks, about 15 and 19 clones changed, versus roughly 1.2 between replicates.

Trimming at V came to 4 bases and at J to 5 bases, leaving 7 bases not matched to a gene. The CDR3 is 16 amino acids. Germline assignment: CDR1 SGHTA and CDR2 FQGNSA. The sequence was obtained from a person aged 18-70 years in good health. The V gene is TRBV7-2, the J gene TRBJ2-3, with TRBD2 matching 12 bases. Sequenced material: blood. The CDR3 loop is CASSSGLAGPLDTQYF. The DNA of the CDR3 is TGTGCCAGCAGCTCCGGACTAGCGGGACCCCTAGATACGCAGTATTTT.